This T cell receptor (beta chain) was sequenced during a study of T cell changes during pregnancy in multiple sclerosis. Method: immunoSEQ multiplex PCR; TCRdb's copy keeps in-frame clones and lacks some. The data contain roughly 84,000 clones, around 93% of them singletons. V was trimmed by 3 bases and J by 1 base, leaving 3 bases between them. The CDR3 contains 12 residues. Germline V gives CDR1 SGHTA, CDR2 FQGNSA. The sequences come from peripheral blood, collected in the third trimester of pregnancy. This receptor was obtained from a female donor in good health, enrolled as a control in a pregnancy study. The V and J genes are TRBV7-2 and TRBJ1-1, with no clear D. DNA for the CDR3: TGTGCCAGCAGCTTCTCGAACACTGAAGCTTTCTTT. It encodes CASSFSNTEAFF.